This T cell receptor (beta chain) was recorded in a study of radiotherapy plus CTLA-4 blockade in lung cancer. Study overall: Across the patients, objective responses occurred in approximately 18%, and disease control in roughly 30%.

Patients in the study, people with chemo-refractory metastatic non-small-cell lung cancer, received focal radiation plus ipilimumab CTLA-4 blockade. As for this clone: The antigen is not known.

The repertoire was sequenced with immunoSEQ multiplex PCR; TCRdb's copy has only in-frame clones and lacks some. This sample has 55,000 to 65,000 clones, with less than 85% found just once. The CDR3 consists of 15 residues. CDR1 is MDHEN and CDR2 is SYDVKM in the germline V gene. V was shortened by 7 bases and J by 0 bases, with 13 bases between the two germline ends. Study observations and caveats: TCR clones from tumors expanded in blood after radiotherapy plus ipilimumab.

This clonotype was obtained from a human donor with non-small cell lung cancer who had a complete response to radiotherapy plus ipilimumab. The sequenced sample was peripheral blood, obtained from a patient treated with radiotherapy plus ipilimumab. This sequence joins TRBV28 and TRBJ2-1; D is unclear. The CDR3 region has the DNA TGTGCCAGCACCCTCAGGTACCCCTCCTACAATGAGCAGTTCTTC. Amino acids: CASTLRYPSYNEQFF.